This T cell receptor (beta chain) was profiled in a study of T cells in Graves' hyperthyroidism and ophthalmopathy (dated by TCRdb to about 2019). Context from the whole study: Peripheral blood samples were taken at the time of initial diagnosis, prior to any treatment. TCR Vbeta CDR3 sequencing of 130 to 150 peripheral blood samples (43 ophthalmopathy, some 75 hyperthyroidism and roughly 17 progressor patients) is reported in the paper. An independent validation cohort of 18 to 20 hyperthyroidism patients and over 15 patients who later progressed to ophthalmopathy tested prospective prediction of ophthalmopathy. TCR V-J signatures able to tell the groups apart were searched for in a discovery cohort of 100 or so patients, of whom roughly 42 had Graves' ophthalmopathy and around 58 had stable Graves' hyperthyroidism. The study also compared thyroid tissue and blood T-cell repertoires from more than five Graves' hyperthyroidism patients. The roughly 91 discovery patients were randomly divided into training and test sets at a 7:3 ratio. Once sampling was done, hyperthyroidism patients were given methimazole at a starting dose of 30 mg daily, whereas ophthalmopathy patients were given high-dose intravenous methylprednisolone. Findings and caveats that apply to the study as a whole: Blood samples also contained most of the expanded thyroid clonotypes (frequency above 0.001), which suggests that blood repertoires may reflect thyroid immune responses. In validation, the model predicted progression to ophthalmopathy a median of around 6.5 months before onset, with about 71% sensitivity and about 72% specificity. No statistical method was used to set the sample size in advance, and investigators knew the group allocation. A model built on a 13 V-J signature distinguished ophthalmopathy from stable hyperthyroidism, reaching 85% to 90% sensitivity and under 84% specificity in cross-validation and 80%/75% in testing.

Here V drops 3 bases and J drops 5 bases, and the junction holds 4 bases not matched to any gene. Counted from cysteine to phenylalanine, this CDR3 has 14 amino acids. Of the read, only the CDR3 DNA is kept; its 42 bases are in frame from base 1. In the germline V gene, CDR1 corresponds to SGHVS and CDR2 to FQNEAQ. Amplification of TCR beta CDR3 regions was carried out from RNA transcripts. A first-round RT-PCR of the TCR CDR3 used the HTBI primer set with the Qiagen OneStep RT-PCR kit. A second multiplex PCR round built the libraries, followed by size selection and purification. Sequencing of the libraries was done on an Illumina HiSeq2000 using paired-end 100 bp reads. The authors' pipeline ran thus. SOAPnuke was used to process the raw data, with reads discarded if the reads contained adapters or uncalled bases, had a mean Phred below 15, or lacked an exact constant-primer or identifier match. High-quality paired reads were merged using COPE v1.2.5, and each unique nucleotide sequence was defined as a clonotype. MiTCR v1.1 was used to align the clonotypes against IMGT TRBV, TRBD and TRBJ reference segments. Analysis was restricted to V-J combinations with a frequency above 0.0001, which covered roughly 99% of repertoires. A TCS score was defined as the ratio between F50 (clonal expansion) and ExV (chaos), using BLOSUM62-based TCRdist between CDR3 peptides within each V-J. Welch's t-statistics and random forest reduced around 510 V-J features to 13, which were used in a naive Bayes classifier (R e1071). TCRdb redid the processing of the public reads, applying fastp at Q25 and MiXCR, and retained in-frame beta chains. Here each entry gathers all rows of one CDR3 protein and keeps the most common genes and DNA. In this record, the V and J calls reflect TCRdb's handling and not the investigators' own analysis. This sample holds 400,000 to 600,000 distinct CDR3 sequences; around 16% were observed only once. The ten largest account for about 31% of the sample.

Ophthalmopathy patients had moderately to severely active disease, Clinical Activity Score of at least 3, NOSPECS grade of at least 4, and duration under 3 months. The study excluded patients with uncontrolled infections, other autoimmune diseases, pregnancy or lactation. Diagnoses relied on clinical symptoms, serum thyroxine and TRAb, thyroid ultrasound and orbital computed tomography. Ficoll-Paque density gradient centrifugation was used to isolate PBMCs from under 11 ml of fresh peripheral blood. Total RNA was extracted with Trizol reagent, and quality was checked on an Agilent 2100 Bioanalyzer. This clonotype was observed at least ten times. Its antigen target is currently unknown. No clone much larger than this one lies a single base away; base qualities are absent.

The chain is encoded by TRBV7-8 joined to TRBJ2-1; the central 7 bases match TRBD1. The sample consisted of blood. This TCR derives from a woman younger than 45 with Graves' ophthalmopathy. CDR3 loop: CASSFMGQHNEQFF. The nucleotides are TGTGCCAGCAGCTTCATGGGACAGCACAATGAGCAGTTCTTC.